The clone carrying this T cell receptor (beta chain) occurred many times. CDR1 is MNHNY and CDR2 is SVGAGI in the germline V gene (reference sequence). The CDR3 totals 13 residues. Trimming took off 7 bases at V and 3 bases at J, with 7 bases between the two ends. The data originate from a study of breast tumors, draining lymph nodes, adjacent tissues. TCRdb fed the multiplex PCR reads into MiXCR, producing one record per CDR3 protein. The table includes some 22,000 distinct CDR3 sequences, around 40% detected once. Sequencing was carried out using breast tumor tissue. The clonotype comes from a female donor with breast cancer. Some clones in this sample may be carry-over from other donors' samples. V and J are TRBV6-6 and TRBJ2-6; D is perhaps TRBD2 (6 bases). The CDR3 region is CASTGDGANVLTF. CDR3 bases: TGTGCCAGCACGGGAGATGGGGCCAACGTCCTGACTTTC.